A single sample gave rise to the 11 T cell receptor beta chains below, sequenced in a study of breast tumors, draining lymph nodes, adjacent tissues (TCRdb year 2016). The library was made by multiplex PCR. Sequencing instrument: Illumina HiSeq 2000. TCRdb reprocessing: public reads trimmed at Q25 with fastp, clones called with MiXCR, in-frame beta chains kept. Each record represents a unique CDR3 protein, reported with the most common genes and DNA among its rows. This sample has about 22,000 distinct CDR3 sequences in its table, and roughly three fifths of those were observed once. The ten largest clones represent approximately 21% of the sample. Sequencing was done on a sample of tumor-adjacent breast tissue. All receptors derive from a female donor with breast cancer. Some clones in this sample may be carry-over from other donors' samples.

The genes are TRBV15 and TRBJ1-2; D is undetermined. Trimming took off 5 bases at V and 1 base at J, with 11 bases between the two ends. The germline gives CDR1 LNHNV, CDR2 YYDKDF (reference sequence). The CDR3 sequence is 14 residues long. As DNA, the CDR3 is TGTGCCACCAGCTGGGCAGCTTTTAACTATGGCTACACCTTC. Translating gives CATSWAAFNYGYTF.

This chain links TRBV11-2 with TRBJ2-7; D call uncertain. This CDR3 region has 13 residues. Trimming left V 5 bases short and J 6 bases short, with 14 bases between. The germline V gene has CDR1 SGHAT and CDR2 FQNNGV. The CDR3 region is CASSPRQGSEQYF. The CDR3 DNA reads as TGTGCCAGCAGCCCCCGACAAGGCTCCGAGCAGTACTTC.

This clonotype was detected ten times or more. Being one base from a much bigger clone, this may be a read error. J is TRBJ2-3 and V is TRBV5-8, with TRBD1 as a possible D gene (5 bases). This CDR3 contains 14 residues. Trimming shortened V by 1 base and J by 3 bases, and 9 bases separated the two germline ends. The germline CDR1 and CDR2 sequences are SGHTS and YDEGEE. The chain's CDR3 is CASSLQGATDTQYF. CDR3 DNA: TGTGCCAGCAGCTTGCAAGGGGCTACAGATACGCAGTATTTT.

By its share, this clonotype is medium-sized (0.01 to 0.1%). The chain carries TRBV12-3 or TRBV12-4 and TRBJ2-7, with TRBD1 matching 12 bases. Trimming removed 5 bases from V and 5 bases from J; junction bases left unmatched: 7. The CDR3 runs to 15 residues. The CDR3 region has the DNA TGTGCCAGCAGTCTGTCCGGGACAGGGGGCGACGAGCAGTACTTC. Translated: CASSLSGTGGDEQYF.

The chain is built from TRBV10-3 and TRBJ1-4; D not resolved. Germline loops: CDR1 ENHRY, CDR2 SYGVKD. Deletions cut 7 bases from V and 4 bases from J, with 10 bases between. This CDR3 has 13 amino acids. CDR3 sequence reads: CAINRVSNEKLFF. The CDR3 DNA sequence: TGTGCCATCAATAGGGTAAGTAATGAAAAACTGTTTTTT.

V gene TRBV20-1 combines with J gene TRBJ2-7; TRBD2 matches 9 bases. CDR1 and CDR2 from the germline V gene are DFQATT and SNEGSKA (reference sequence). J lost 7 bases, V lost 0 bases, and 4 bases had no gene match. This CDR3 spans 13 amino acids. The CDR3 bases are TGCAGTGCTAGAGAGATAGCGGGAGTGGAGCAGTACTTC. Its protein product is CSAREIAGVEQYF.

The genes are TRBV5-1 and TRBJ2-7; 7 nucleotides match TRBD2. V dropped 1 base and J dropped 3; count of bases not matched to a gene: 7. Germline V gene lookup returns CDR1 SGHRS and CDR2 YFSETQ. CDR3 size: 15 residues. CDR3 in DNA: TGCGCCAGCAGCTTGTCTAGCGGAGAATTCTACGAGCAGTACTTC. This gives the protein CASSLSSGEFYEQYF.

Many counts were recorded for this clonotype. This chain uses TRBV4-2 with TRBJ1-1; D is perhaps TRBD1 (5 bases). This CDR3 is built from 13 residues. Germline CDR1 is LGHNA and CDR2 is YNFKEQ. Trimming pared 2 bases from V and 4 bases from J, leaving 8 bases between. The CDR3 is CASSQTGTTEAFF. CDR3 in DNA: TGTGCCAGCAGCCAAACCGGGACCACTGAAGCTTTCTTT.

This chain uses TRBV9 with TRBJ2-7; the match to TRBD2 covers 11 bases. This CDR3 contains 12 residues. Germline V gene sequence: CDR1 SGDLS, CDR2 YYNGEE. V was clipped by 9 bases and J by 2 bases; unmatched bases: 1. For the CDR3, the DNA is TGTGCCACTAGCGGGGGGCCCTACGAGCAGTACTTC. Residues: CATSGGPYEQYF.

This clonotype has at least ten counts. V gene TRBV20-1 combines with J gene TRBJ2-6; D not certain. The length of the CDR3 is 9 residues. V lost 7 bases and J lost 18, with 13 bases in between. The germline gives CDR1 DFQATT, CDR2 SNEGSKA (reference sequence). The CDR3 here is CSGSFPATF. CDR3 in DNA: TGCAGTGGGTCTTTCCCCGCGACTTTC.

J is TRBJ2-3 and V is TRBV6-6, with D possibly being TRBD1 (7 bases). Between the trimmed V and J ends, which lost 2 bases and 8 bases, there was a span of 17 bases. In germline, CDR1 is MNHNY, CDR2 SVGAGI (reference sequence). The length of the CDR3 is 15 residues. Here the CDR3 reads CASSYQQGGQTTQYF. CDR3 DNA sequence: TGTGCCAGCAGTTACCAGCAGGGGGGACAGACTACGCAGTATTTT.